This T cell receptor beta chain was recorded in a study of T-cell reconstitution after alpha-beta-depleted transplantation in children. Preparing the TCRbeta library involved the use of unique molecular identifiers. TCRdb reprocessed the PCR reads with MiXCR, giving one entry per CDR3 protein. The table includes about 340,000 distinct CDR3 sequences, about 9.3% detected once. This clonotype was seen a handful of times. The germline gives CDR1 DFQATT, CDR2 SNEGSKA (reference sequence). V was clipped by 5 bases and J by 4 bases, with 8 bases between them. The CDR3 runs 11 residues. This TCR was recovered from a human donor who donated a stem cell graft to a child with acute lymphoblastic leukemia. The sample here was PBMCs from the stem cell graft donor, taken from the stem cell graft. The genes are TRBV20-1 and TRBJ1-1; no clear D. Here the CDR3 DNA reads TGCAGTGCTCCCGGCGGCACTGAAGCTTTCTTT. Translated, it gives CSAPGGTEAFF.